The 8 T cell receptor beta chains below all came from one sample that was sequenced in a study of OX40 agonist ivuxolimab in advanced cancers. Profiling relied on immunoSEQ multiplex PCR, and the TCRdb table lists in-frame clones only, not all of them. Here the sample spans some 69,000 clones, around 89% being singletons. The material was CD4+ or CD8+ T cells sorted from blood, obtained in a trial of the OX40 agonist ivuxolimab. These receptors were obtained from an adult with an advanced solid tumor such as melanoma, head and neck, liver or kidney cancer.

This chain uses TRBV7-3 with TRBJ1-1; D gene uncertain. V was clipped by 5 bases and J by 11 bases, with 15 bases between them. The length of the CDR3 is 12 residues. Germline CDR1 SGHTA, CDR2 FQGTGA. CDR3 coding DNA: TGTGCCAGCAGCCTCCATGGCGGTGAGGCTTTCTTT. Translating it yields CASSLHGGEAFF. Full variable domain (missing parts from reference TRBV7-3 and TRBJ1-1): GAGVSQTPSNKVTEKGKYVELRCDPISGHTALYWYRQSLGQGPEFLIYFQGTGAADDSGLPNDRFFAVRPEGSVSTLKIQRTERGDSAVYLCASSLHGGEAFFGQGTRLTVV.

For the CDR3, the DNA is TGTGCCAGTAGTATCGTTTCTAGCGGCACCGGGGAGCTGTTTTTT. This encodes CASSIVSSGTGELFF. V usage is TRBV19 and J usage is TRBJ2-2; 7 bases line up with TRBD2. CDR3 length: 15 residues. The V gene end was trimmed by 3 bases and the J gene end by 4 bases; junction bases not matched to a gene: 5. The germline V gene has CDR1 LNHDA and CDR2 SQIVND (reference sequence).

CDR3: CASSHRLAITDTQYF. The CDR3 DNA reads TGTGCCAGCAGCCACAGACTAGCTATCACAGATACGCAGTATTTT. The V and J genes are TRBV4-2 and TRBJ2-3; the match to TRBD2 covers 7 bases. The CDR3 has 15 residues. CDR1 LGHNA and CDR2 YNFKEQ come from the germline V gene. V was clipped by 3 bases and J by 2 bases; unmatched bases: 5.

The J gene is TRBJ1-5, the V gene TRBV6-5; 8 bases align to TRBD1. V trimming: 2 bases; J trimming: 7 bases; junction bases outside the gene matches: 4. Germline values: CDR1 MNHEY, CDR2 SVGAGI. CDR3 length equals 14 residues. In DNA, the CDR3 is TGTGCCAGCAGTTACAGGCAGGGGGCGCAGCCCCAGCATTTT. Amino acids: CASSYRQGAQPQHF.

The chain uses TRBV15 and TRBJ2-3; TRBD2 is a possible D gene (6 bases). The CDR3 has 17 residues. Germline lookup yields CDR1 LNHNV and CDR2 YYDKDF (reference sequence). The V end was cut by 1 base, the J end by 0 bases, with 14 bases between. CDR3 sequence reads: CATSRGVGSGSTDTQYF. CDR3 DNA: TGTGCCACCAGCAGAGGGGTAGGTAGCGGAAGCACAGATACGCAGTATTTT. The whole variable domain, filled in from reference TRBV15 and TRBJ2-3, reads DAMVIQNPRYQVTQFGKPVTLSCSQTLNHNVMYWYQQKSSQAPKLLFHYYDKDFNNEADTPDNFQSRRPNTSFCFLDIRSPGLGDTAMYLCATSRGVGSGSTDTQYFGPGTRLTVL.

CDR3 region: CASRHGGSSYEQYF. CDR3 DNA sequence: TGTGCCAGCAGGCATGGGGGCTCCTCCTACGAGCAGTACTTC. The chain joins TRBV11-3 to TRBJ2-7, with a possible D match to TRBD1 (6 bases). Germline-derived CDR1 and CDR2 are SGHNT and YENEEA. V was shortened by 6 bases and J by 0 bases, with 12 bases between the two germline ends. This CDR3 is built from 14 residues.

This chain joins TRBV7-2 and TRBJ2-5; D uncertain. V was shortened by 4 bases and J by 0 bases, with 6 bases between the two germline ends. Germline V gene data show CDR1 as SGHTA and CDR2 as FQGNSA. This CDR3 comprises 13 residues. In nucleotides, the CDR3 is TGTGCCAGCAGCTCGGAACACCAAGAGACCCAGTACTTC. It translates to CASSSEHQETQYF.

The chain couples TRBV30 to TRBJ1-6; 8 bases are shared with TRBD1. The germline V gene encodes CDR1 GTSNPN and CDR2 SVGIG (reference sequence). The CDR3 runs 15 residues. After removal of 3 bases from V and 9 bases from J, the junction contained 10 bases not matched to a gene. The CDR3 sequence is CAWRVQGQATSPLHF. The CDR3 bases are TGTGCCTGGAGGGTTCAGGGACAGGCAACTTCACCCCTCCACTTT.